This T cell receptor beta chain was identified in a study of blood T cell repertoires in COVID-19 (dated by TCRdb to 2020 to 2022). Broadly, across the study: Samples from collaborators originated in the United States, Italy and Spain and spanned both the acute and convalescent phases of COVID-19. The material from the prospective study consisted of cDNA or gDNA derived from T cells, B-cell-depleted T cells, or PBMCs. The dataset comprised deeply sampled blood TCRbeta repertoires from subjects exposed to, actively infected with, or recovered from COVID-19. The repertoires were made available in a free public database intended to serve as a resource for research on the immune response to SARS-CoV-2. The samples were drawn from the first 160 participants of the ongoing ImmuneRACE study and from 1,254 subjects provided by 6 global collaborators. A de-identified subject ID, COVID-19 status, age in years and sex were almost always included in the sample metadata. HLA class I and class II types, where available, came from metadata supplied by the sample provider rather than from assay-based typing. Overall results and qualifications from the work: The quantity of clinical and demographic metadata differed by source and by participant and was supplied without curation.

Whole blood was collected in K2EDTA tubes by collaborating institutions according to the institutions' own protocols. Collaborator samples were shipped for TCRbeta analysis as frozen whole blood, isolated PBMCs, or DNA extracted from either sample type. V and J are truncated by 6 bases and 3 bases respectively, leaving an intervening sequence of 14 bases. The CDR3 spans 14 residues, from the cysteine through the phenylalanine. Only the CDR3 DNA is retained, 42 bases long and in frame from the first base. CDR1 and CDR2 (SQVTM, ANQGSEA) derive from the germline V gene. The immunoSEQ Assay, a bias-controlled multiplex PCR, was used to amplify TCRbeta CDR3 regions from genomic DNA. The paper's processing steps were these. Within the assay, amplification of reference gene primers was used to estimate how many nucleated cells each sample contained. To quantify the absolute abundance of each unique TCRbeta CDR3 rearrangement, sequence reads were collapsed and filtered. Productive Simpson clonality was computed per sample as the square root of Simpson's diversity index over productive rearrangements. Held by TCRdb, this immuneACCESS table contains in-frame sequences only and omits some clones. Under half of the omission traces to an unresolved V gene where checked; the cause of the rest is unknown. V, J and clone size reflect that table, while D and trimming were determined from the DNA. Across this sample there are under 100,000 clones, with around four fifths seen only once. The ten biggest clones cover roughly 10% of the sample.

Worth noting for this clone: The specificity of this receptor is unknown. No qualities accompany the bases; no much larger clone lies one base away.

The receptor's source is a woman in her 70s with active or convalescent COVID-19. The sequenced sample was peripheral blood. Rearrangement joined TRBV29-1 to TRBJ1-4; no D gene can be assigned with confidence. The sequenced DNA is TGCAGCGTCATGCCCTCGGTATCTAATGAAAAACTGTTTTTT. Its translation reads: CSVMPSVSNEKLFF.